The subject of this entry is one TCR beta chain. Sequencing used immunoSEQ multiplex PCR; TCRdb keeps in-frame clones, though not all of them. Of 25,000 to 30,000 clones in the sample, under 80% were seen once. This entry belongs to a study of PD-1 blockade in classical Hodgkin lymphoma. This CDR3 has 15 residues. V was shortened by 0 bases and J by 6 bases, with 15 bases between the two germline ends. Looked up from germline, CDR1 is SGHRS and CDR2 is YFSETQ. As for time point: cycle 4 day 1 (C4D1), after 6 weeks of nivolumab. All patients experienced relapse after autologous stem cell transplantation, and brentuximab vedotin exposure was variable. Negative selection with magnetic separation was used to purify CD4+ T cells from thawed PBMCs.

The source is a human donor with classical Hodgkin lymphoma. V is TRBV5-1 and J is TRBJ1-2, with D perhaps matching TRBD1 (5 bases). The sequencing here drew on CD4+ T cells from blood, taken before the fourth cycle of nivolumab. In DNA, the CDR3 is TGCGCCAGCAGCTTGGAGAGGGGCAGGAGTGATGGCTACACCTTC. It encodes CASSLERGRSDGYTF. The full variable domain, rest sourced from reference TRBV5-1 and TRBJ1-2, is KAGVTQTPRYLIKTRGQQVTLSCSPISGHRSVSWYQQTPGQGLQFLFEYFSETQRNKGNFPGRFSGRQFSNSRSEMNVSTLELGDSALYLCASSLERGRSDGYTFGSGTRLTVV.